Presented here are 15 T cell receptor beta chains from one specimen sequenced in a study of blood T cells in healthy people across ages. A second PCR of roughly 7 to 11 cycles used a sample-barcoded 5' primer and a J-beta primer mix. MiXCR, run by TCRdb on the 5' RACE reads, gives a single entry per CDR3 protein. Of about 1.5 million distinct CDR3 sequences in the sample, around 40% were seen once. Material: blood. The receptors come from a young woman in good health.

The chain joins TRBV2 to TRBJ2-1; perhaps TRBD2 as D (5 bases). CDR1 and CDR2 (germline): SNHLY, FYNNEI. The CDR3 covers 17 residues. Trimming removed 2 bases from V and 0 bases from J, with 14 bases in between. The CDR3 DNA is TGTGCCAGCAGTGAAAACGTTGGACTGAGCTCCTACAATGAGCAGTTCTTC. Its protein is CASSENVGLSSYNEQFF.

In the case of this clonotype: This clone may be a read error of a much larger clone one base away. The rearrangement uses TRBV4-1 and TRBJ2-3; a possible D gene is TRBD2 (6 bases). Per the germline V gene, CDR1 is MGHRA and CDR2 is YSYEKL. The CDR3 sequence is 16 residues long. V was cut by 1 base and J by 2 bases, with 13 bases left in between. The CDR3 region has the DNA TGCGCCAGCAGCCAAGGTGGCGGGGCGGTCACAGATACGCAGTATTTT. Protein product: CASSQGGGAVTDTQYF.

The chain joins TRBV7-2 to TRBJ1-2, with a weak D call TRBD1 (5 bases). CDR1 is SGHTA, CDR2 FQGNSA, per germline. V gave up 2 bases and J gave up 8 bases, with 12 bases separating them. This CDR3 is 13 amino acids long. This CDR3 is CASSLSREVGYTF. The CDR3 DNA follows: TGTGCCAGCAGCTTAAGCAGGGAAGTCGGCTACACCTTC.

In this sample, this clonotype turned up once. This sequence joins TRBV4-1 and TRBJ2-5, with a weak D call TRBD2 (6 bases). Germline CDR1 MGHRA, CDR2 YSYEKL. This CDR3 has 13 residues. The V and J ends lost 1 base and 11 bases respectively, with 14 bases between them. CDR3 protein: CASSQASGGEQYF. Here the CDR3 DNA reads TGCGCCAGCAGCCAAGCCTCCGGGGGTGAGCAGTACTTC.

Only a few counts were recorded for this clonotype. The chain is built from TRBV6-5 and TRBJ2-4; no definite D call. This CDR3 comprises 14 residues. The germline V gene has CDR1 MNHEY and CDR2 SVGAGI. V gave up 8 bases and J gave up 0 bases, with 11 bases separating them. CDR3 nucleotides: TGTGCCAGCCAGGCAACACTAGCCAAAAACATTCAGTACTTC. It is translated as CASQATLAKNIQYF.

This clonotype was counted a few times. The chain recombines TRBV6-2 or TRBV6-3 with TRBJ2-1; no reliable D call. The CDR3 runs to 17 residues. Germline V gene lookup returns CDR1 MNHEY and CDR2 SVGEGT. V lost 2 bases and J lost 0, with 14 bases in between. CDR3 sequence reads: CASSYRGFSSSYNEQFF. The CDR3, as DNA: TGTGCCAGCAGTTACCGCGGCTTTTCTAGCTCCTACAATGAGCAGTTCTTC.

V is TRBV3-1 and J is TRBJ2-3; D might be TRBD2 (6 bases). The CDR3 runs to 14 residues. Germline CDR1 reads LGHDT; CDR2 reads YNNKEL (reference sequence). The V end was cut by 5 bases, the J end by 4 bases, with 13 bases between. CDR3: CASSDGSSADTQYF. DNA of the CDR3: TGTGCCAGCAGCGACGGCTCTAGCGCAGATACGCAGTATTTT.

The V gene is TRBV28, the J gene TRBJ2-4, with D possibly matching TRBD1 (7 bases). The J call may be incorrect, as the DNA end agrees better with TRBJ2-7. Germline V CDR1 and CDR2: MDHEN, SYDVKM. This CDR3 comprises 14 residues. CDR3 bases: TGTGCCAGCGGGGGGACAGCTCCTTCCTACGAGCAGTACTTC. Protein: CASGGTAPSYEQYF.

The rearrangement uses TRBV3-1 and TRBJ2-7; D is perhaps TRBD1 (6 bases). The CDR3 is made up of 14 amino acids. Germline CDR1 reads LGHDT; CDR2 reads YNNKEL (reference sequence). Between the trimmed V and J ends, which lost 4 bases and 1 base, there was a span of 11 bases. CDR3 in DNA: TGTGCCAGCAGCCCCCGGGACATATCCTACGAGCAGTACTTC. This codes for CASSPRDISYEQYF.

The table lists this clonotype with a few counts. The CDR3 is CASSTSGTANTGELFF. DNA for the CDR3: TGTGCCAGCAGTACGTCCGGGACAGCGAACACCGGGGAGCTGTTTTTT. The rearrangement uses TRBV6-5 and TRBJ2-2, with 7 bases identical to TRBD1. Germline V CDR1 and CDR2: MNHEY, SVGAGI. The CDR3 has 16 residues. V lost 5 bases to trimming and J lost 0 bases; unmatched junction nucleotides: 6.

This clonotype has only a few counts. The V call is TRBV7-9, the J call TRBJ2-1; D remains unclear. The V gene's germline CDR1 is SEHNR and CDR2 FQNEAQ (reference sequence). The CDR3 runs 13 residues. Trimming stripped 11 bases from V and 4 bases from J, with 15 bases between. CDR3 sequence (DNA): TGTGCCGGAGTAGACCCACTATACAATGAGCAGTTCTTC. It translates to CAGVDPLYNEQFF.

The rearrangement uses TRBV21-1 and TRBJ2-4; TRBD1 was called by the table and not checked on the DNA. TRBV21-1 is a listed pseudogene. CDR3 length: 15 amino acids. CDR3 bases: TGTGCCAGCAAGGATGAGACAGGCCCGATGTTGGAGCAGTACTTC. Residues: CASKDETGPMLEQYF.

V and J are TRBV29-1 and TRBJ1-1; tentatively, D is TRBD1 (5 bases). This CDR3 region has 13 residues. V lost 0 bases, J lost 6 bases, and 11 bases lay in between. The V gene's germline CDR1 is SQVTM and CDR2 ANQGSEA. CDR3 sequence: CSVEDWGVPEAFF. CDR3 coding DNA: TGCAGCGTTGAAGATTGGGGGGTTCCTGAAGCTTTCTTT.

This clonotype has ten or more counts. V usage is TRBV12-3 or TRBV12-4 and J usage is TRBJ1-2; D not resolved. CDR3 length: 13 residues. V lost 2 bases and J 8 bases, leaving 12 bases between the germline ends. CDR3 loop: CASSLNGLAGYTF. The CDR3 DNA follows: TGTGCCAGCAGTTTAAACGGTCTGGCGGGCTACACCTTC.

This clonotype came up a few times. The chain joins TRBV7-2 to TRBJ2-1, with 8 nucleotides matching TRBD2. Germline assignment: CDR1 SGHTA and CDR2 FQGNSA. This CDR3 region has 15 residues. The trim removed 6 bases at V and 3 bases at J, leaving 7 bases unmatched. The CDR3 loop is CASRRGLAFYNEQFF. In nucleotides, the CDR3 is TGTGCCAGCAGGCGCGGACTAGCTTTCTACAATGAGCAGTTCTTC.